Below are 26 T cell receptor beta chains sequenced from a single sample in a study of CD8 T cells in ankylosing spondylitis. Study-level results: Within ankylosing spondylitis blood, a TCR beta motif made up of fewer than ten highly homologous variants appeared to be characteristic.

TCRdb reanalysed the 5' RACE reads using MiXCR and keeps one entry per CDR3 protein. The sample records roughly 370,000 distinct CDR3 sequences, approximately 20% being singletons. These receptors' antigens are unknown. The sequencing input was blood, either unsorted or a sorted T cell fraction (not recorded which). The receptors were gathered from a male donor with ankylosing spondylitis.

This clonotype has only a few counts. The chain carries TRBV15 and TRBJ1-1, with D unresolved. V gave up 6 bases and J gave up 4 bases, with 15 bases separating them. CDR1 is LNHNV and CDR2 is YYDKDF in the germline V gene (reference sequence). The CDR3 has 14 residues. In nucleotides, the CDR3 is TGTGCCACCAGTGAAACTATCACGGGCACTGAAGCTTTCTTT. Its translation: CATSETITGTEAFF.

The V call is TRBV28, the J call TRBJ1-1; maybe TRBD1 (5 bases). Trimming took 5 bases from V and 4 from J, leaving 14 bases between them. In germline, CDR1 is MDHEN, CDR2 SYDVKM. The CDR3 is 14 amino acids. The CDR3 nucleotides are TGTGCCAGCAGTGCGACTGCGAGGGGCACTGAAGCTTTCTTT. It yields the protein CASSATARGTEAFF. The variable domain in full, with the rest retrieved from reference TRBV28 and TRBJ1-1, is DVKVTQSSRYLVKRTGEKVFLECVQDMDHENMFWYRQDPGLGLRLIYFSYDVKMKEKGDIPEGYSVSREKKERFSLILESASTNQTSMYLCASSATARGTEAFFGQGTRLTVV.

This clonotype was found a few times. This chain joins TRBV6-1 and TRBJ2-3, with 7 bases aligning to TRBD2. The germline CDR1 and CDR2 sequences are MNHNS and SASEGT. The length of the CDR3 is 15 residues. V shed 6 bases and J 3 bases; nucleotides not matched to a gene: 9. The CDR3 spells CASRRGGRVTDTQYF. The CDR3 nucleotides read TGTGCCAGCAGAAGGGGCGGGAGAGTGACAGATACGCAGTATTTT.

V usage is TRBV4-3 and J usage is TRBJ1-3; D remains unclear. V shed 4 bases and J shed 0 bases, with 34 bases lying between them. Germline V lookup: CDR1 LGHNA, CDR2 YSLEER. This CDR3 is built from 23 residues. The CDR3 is CASSRFWVPMRESRRSSGNTIYF. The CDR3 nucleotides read TGCGCCAGCAGCCGCTTCTGGGTTCCGATGAGAGAATCCCGGCGGAGCTCTGGAAACACCATATATTTT.

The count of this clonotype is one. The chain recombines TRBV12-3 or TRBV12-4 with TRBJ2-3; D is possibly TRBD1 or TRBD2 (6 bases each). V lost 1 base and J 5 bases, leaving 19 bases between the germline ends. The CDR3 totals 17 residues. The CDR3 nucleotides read TGTGCCAGCAGTTTAGGGCCTTCGGGGGCTAGGTTAGATACGCAGTATTTT. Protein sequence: CASSLGPSGARLDTQYF.

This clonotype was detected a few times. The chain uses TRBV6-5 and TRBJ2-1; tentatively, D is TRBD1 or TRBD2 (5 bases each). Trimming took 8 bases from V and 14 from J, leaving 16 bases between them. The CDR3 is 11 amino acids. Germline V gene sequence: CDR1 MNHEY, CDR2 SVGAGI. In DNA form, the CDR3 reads TGTGCCAGCGTCGCCGGGGACCGCGAGTTCTTC. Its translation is CASVAGDREFF.

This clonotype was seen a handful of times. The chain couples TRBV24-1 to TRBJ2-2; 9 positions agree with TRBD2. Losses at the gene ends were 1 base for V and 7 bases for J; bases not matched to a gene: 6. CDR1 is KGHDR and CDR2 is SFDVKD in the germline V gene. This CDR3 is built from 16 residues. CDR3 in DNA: TGTGCCACCAGTGATTTCGTAGCGGGAGTTGGCGGGGAGCTGTTTTTT. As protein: CATSDFVAGVGGELFF.

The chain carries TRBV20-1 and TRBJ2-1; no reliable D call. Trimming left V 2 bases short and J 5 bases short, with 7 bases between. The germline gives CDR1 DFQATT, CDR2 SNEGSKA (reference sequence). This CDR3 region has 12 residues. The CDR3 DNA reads TGCAGTGCTAGACGCGGACACAATGAGCAGTTCTTC. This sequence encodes CSARRGHNEQFF.

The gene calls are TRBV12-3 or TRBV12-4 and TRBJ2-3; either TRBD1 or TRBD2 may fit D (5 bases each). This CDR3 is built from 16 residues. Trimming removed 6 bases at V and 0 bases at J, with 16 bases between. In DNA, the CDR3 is TGTGCCAGCAGCCTTGTCCCGGGACCAAGCACAGATACGCAGTATTTT. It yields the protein CASSLVPGPSTDTQYF.

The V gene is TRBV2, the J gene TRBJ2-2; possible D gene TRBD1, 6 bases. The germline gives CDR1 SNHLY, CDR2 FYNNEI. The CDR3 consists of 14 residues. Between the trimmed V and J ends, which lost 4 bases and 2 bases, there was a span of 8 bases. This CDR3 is CASSVDSNTGELFF. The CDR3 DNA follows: TGTGCCAGCAGTGTGGACAGTAACACCGGGGAGCTGTTTTTT.

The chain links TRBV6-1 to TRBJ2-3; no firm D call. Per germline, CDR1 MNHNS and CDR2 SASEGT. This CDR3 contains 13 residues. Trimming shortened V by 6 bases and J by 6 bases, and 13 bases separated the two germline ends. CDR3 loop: CASRRPPIDTQYF. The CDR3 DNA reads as TGTGCCAGCAGGCGACCCCCAATCGATACGCAGTATTTT.

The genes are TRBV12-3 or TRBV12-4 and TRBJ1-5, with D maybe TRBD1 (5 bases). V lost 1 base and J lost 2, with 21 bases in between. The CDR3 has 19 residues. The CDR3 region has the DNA TGTGCCAGCAGTTTAGGTCGCATCCATGAAAGAGGGGGCAATCAGCCCCAGCATTTT. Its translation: CASSLGRIHERGGNQPQHF.

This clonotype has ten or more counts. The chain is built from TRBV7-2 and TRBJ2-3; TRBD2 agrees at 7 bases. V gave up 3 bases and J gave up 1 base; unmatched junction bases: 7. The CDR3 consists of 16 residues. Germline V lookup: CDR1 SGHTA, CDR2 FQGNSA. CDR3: CASSFMILAGTDTQYF. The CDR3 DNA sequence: TGTGCCAGCAGCTTTATGATCCTAGCGGGCACAGATACGCAGTATTTT. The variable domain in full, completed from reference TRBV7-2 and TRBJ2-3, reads GAGVSQSPSNKVTEKGKDVELRCDPISGHTALYWYRQSLGQGLEFLIYFQGNSAPDKSGLPSDRFSAERTGGSVSTLTIQRTQQEDSAVYLCASSFMILAGTDTQYFGPGTRLTVL.

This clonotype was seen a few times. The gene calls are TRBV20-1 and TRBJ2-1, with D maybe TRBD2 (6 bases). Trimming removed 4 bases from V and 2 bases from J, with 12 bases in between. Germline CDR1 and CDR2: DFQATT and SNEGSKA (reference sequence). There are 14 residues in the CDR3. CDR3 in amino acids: CSATRDWAYNEQFF. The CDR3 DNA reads TGCAGTGCTACCCGGGACTGGGCCTACAATGAGCAGTTCTTC.

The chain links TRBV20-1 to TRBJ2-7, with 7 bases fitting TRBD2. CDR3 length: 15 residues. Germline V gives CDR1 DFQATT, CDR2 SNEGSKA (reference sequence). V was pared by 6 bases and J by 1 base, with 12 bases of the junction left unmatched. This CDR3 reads CSAESGGSLSYEQYF. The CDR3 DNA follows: TGCAGTGCCGAATCAGGCGGGAGCCTATCCTACGAGCAGTACTTC.

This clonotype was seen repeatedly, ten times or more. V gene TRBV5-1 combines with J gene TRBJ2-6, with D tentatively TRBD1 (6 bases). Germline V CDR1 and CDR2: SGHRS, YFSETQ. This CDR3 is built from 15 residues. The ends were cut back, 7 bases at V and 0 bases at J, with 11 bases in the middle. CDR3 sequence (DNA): TGCGCCAGCGGAAGACAGGACTCTGGGGCCAACGTCCTGACTTTC. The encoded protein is CASGRQDSGANVLTF. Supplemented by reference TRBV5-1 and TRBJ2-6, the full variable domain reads KAGVTQTPRYLIKTRGQQVTLSCSPISGHRSVSWYQQTPGQGLQFLFEYFSETQRNKGNFPGRFSGRQFSNSRSEMNVSTLELGDSALYLCASGRQDSGANVLTFGAGSRLTVL.

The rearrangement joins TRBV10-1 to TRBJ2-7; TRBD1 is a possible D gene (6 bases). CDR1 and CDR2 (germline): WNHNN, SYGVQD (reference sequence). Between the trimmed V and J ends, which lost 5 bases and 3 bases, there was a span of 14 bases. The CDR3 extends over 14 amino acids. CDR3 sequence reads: CASSQTGSYYEQYF. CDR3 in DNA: TGCGCCAGCAGTCAAACAGGGAGCTACTACGAGCAGTACTTC.

The CDR3 DNA is TGTGCCAGCAGTACGTATGTCGCTTTCCAAGAGACCCAGTACTTC. Residues: CASSTYVAFQETQYF. The chain is built from TRBV6-2 or TRBV6-3 and TRBJ2-5; no reliable D call. The V end lost 5 bases, the J end lost 1 base, and 14 bases lay between the germline ends. The germline gives CDR1 MNHEY, CDR2 SVGEGT. This CDR3 is built from 15 residues.

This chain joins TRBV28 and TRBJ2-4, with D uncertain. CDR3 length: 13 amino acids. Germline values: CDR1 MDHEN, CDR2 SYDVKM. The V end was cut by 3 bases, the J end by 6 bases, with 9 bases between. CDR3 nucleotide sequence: TGTGCCAGCAGTTTCCCCCGGGCAAACATTCAGTACTTC. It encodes CASSFPRANIQYF. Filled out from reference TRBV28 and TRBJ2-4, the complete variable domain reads DVKVTQSSRYLVKRTGEKVFLECVQDMDHENMFWYRQDPGLGLRLIYFSYDVKMKEKGDIPEGYSVSREKKERFSLILESASTNQTSMYLCASSFPRANIQYFGAGTRLSVL.

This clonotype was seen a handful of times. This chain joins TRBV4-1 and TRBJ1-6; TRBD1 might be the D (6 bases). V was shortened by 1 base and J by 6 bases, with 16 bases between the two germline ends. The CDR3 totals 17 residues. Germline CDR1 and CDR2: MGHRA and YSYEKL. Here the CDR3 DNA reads TGCGCCAGCAGCCAAGCCATACAGGGAGTTGGTAATTCACCCCTCCACTTT. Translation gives CASSQAIQGVGNSPLHF.

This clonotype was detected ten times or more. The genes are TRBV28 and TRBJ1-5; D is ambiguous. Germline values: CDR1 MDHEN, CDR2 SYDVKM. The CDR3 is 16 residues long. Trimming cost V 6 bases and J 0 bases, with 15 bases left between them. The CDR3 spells CASRSRGKISNQPQHF. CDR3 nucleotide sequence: TGTGCCAGCAGATCCCGAGGGAAAATTAGCAATCAGCCCCAGCATTTT.

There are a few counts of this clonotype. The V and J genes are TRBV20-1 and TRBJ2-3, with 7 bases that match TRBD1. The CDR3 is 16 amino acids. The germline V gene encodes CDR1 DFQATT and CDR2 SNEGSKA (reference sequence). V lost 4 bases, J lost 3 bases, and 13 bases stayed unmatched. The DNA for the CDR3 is TGCAGTGCTACGGTCCCCAGGACAGGCGGTACAGATACGCAGTATTTT. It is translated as CSATVPRTGGTDTQYF.

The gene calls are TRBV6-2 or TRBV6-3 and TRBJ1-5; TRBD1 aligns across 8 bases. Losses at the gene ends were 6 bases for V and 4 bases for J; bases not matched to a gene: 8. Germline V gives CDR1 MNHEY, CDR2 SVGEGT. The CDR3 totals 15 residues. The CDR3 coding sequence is TGTGCCAGCAGCTCCGACAGGGGTTGGAATCAGCCCCAGCATTTT. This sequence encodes CASSSDRGWNQPQHF.

This CDR3 reads CSASFPAGGYTF. The CDR3 region has the DNA TGCAGTGCTAGTTTTCCGGCGGGGGGCTACACCTTC. The chain has TRBV20-1 and TRBJ1-2; no definite D call. Trimming stripped 3 bases from V and 8 bases from J, with 13 bases between. Germline V lookup: CDR1 DFQATT, CDR2 SNEGSKA (reference sequence). The CDR3 has 12 residues.

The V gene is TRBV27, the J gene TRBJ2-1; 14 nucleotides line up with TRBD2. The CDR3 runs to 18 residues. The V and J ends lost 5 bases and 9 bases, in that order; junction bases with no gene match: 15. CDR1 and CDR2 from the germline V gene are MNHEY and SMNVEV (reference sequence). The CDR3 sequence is CASSRLGLAGVGMGEQFF. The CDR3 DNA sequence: TGTGCCAGCAGTAGGTTGGGACTAGCGGGAGTCGGAATGGGTGAGCAGTTCTTC.

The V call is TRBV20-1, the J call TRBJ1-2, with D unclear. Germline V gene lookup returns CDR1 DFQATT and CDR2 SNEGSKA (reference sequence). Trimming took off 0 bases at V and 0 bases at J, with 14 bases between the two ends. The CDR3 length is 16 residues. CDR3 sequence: CSARDFMWGSNYGYTF. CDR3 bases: TGCAGTGCTAGAGATTTTATGTGGGGATCTAACTATGGCTACACCTTC.